This entry features one T cell receptor (beta chain) sequence. The clone's antigen remains unknown. Base-call qualities are not available, and no considerably larger clone is one nucleotide away. V is cut by 1 base and J by 5 bases, and the space between the germline ends is 14 bases. The cysteine opens and the phenylalanine closes a CDR3 of 16 amino acids. The read is trimmed to its CDR3 DNA, 48 bases read in frame from base 1. From the germline V gene, CDR1 is SGHTA and CDR2 is FQGTGA. This record belongs to a study of cytomegalovirus exposure and HLA in healthy donors (dated by TCRdb to 2015 to 2018). Study-level background: According to an earlier analysis of 550 to 750 of the donors, about 179 million T cells yielded roughly 100 million unique TCR beta sequences and about 280 Gb of sequence data. An early release that covered some 640 HLA-typed donors contained approximately 300 gigabases of sequencing data and about 93 million unique TCR sequences. Among the roughly 380 genotyped donors, approximately 81% belonged to the genetic ancestry cluster associated with self-reported Caucasian donors. The study aimed to test whether cataloging public T cell receptors could reveal signatures of past pathogen exposure. The study used immunosequencing to profile the T cell repertoires of more than 650 subjects and linked those repertoires to cytomegalovirus serostatus. Besides the first cohort of roughly 640 subjects, a separate validation cohort made up of roughly 120 different subjects was used. To predict cytomegalovirus infection status, the study brought together high-throughput TCR immunosequencing, statistical association of individual TCRs with disease status, and machine learning. A later analysis re-analyzed previously published TCR beta repertoires from about 600 donors and added high-resolution HLA genotyping to study TCR occurrence patterns. Rather than drawing on any new phenotypic data, the later analysis identified candidate immune exposures from TCR beta sequences and the way those sequences occurred across donors. To decide whether each TCR beta V gene segment behaved as functional or pseudogenic, an earlier analysis of approximately 620 of the donors relied on high-throughput TCR beta sequencing. Alongside the repertoire data, information on donor age, sex, ethnicity and CMV serostatus was compiled. A later genetic analysis used genome-wide SNP genotypes for about 60% of the 666 donors, treating that subset as a discovery cohort. Every repertoire in the discovery cohort had been generated on one and the same sequencing platform. HLA typing covered class I and class II loci at four-digit resolution. The number of donors typed differed by locus, with roughly 620-630 for A, B, C, DRB1 and DQB1, 522 for DQA1, 600 to 610 for DPA1, and 450 to 480 for DPB1. Because of strong linkage in the cohort, five DR-DQ haplotypes were treated as single units for association and clustering. Across approximately 400 genotyped donors of the cohort, an average of approximately 240,000 unique TCR beta nucleotide sequences per donor were sequenced, and 15% to 20% of those sequences were non-productive. What the study reported, not specific to this receptor: A later analysis found that most CMV-associated TCR beta chains appeared HLA-restricted, with HLA associations seemingly driven largely by CMV exposure. The study gave a list of 150 to 200 TCR beta chains associated with cytomegalovirus. In a later genetic analysis, a missense DCLRE1C variant was associated with V-gene and J-gene trimming of TCR beta chains, and the association was replicated in an independent cohort. A few of the identified cytomegalovirus-associated TCR beta chains were confirmed in vitro to be specific for cytomegalovirus antigens. A further reported finding was that TCR beta sequences accurately predicted the HLA-A and HLA-B alleles for most subjects in the first cohort. At a false discovery rate of 0.05, a later analysis linked some 17,000 TCR beta sequences to specific HLA alleles. Several of the top co-occurrence clusters appeared to be linked to parvovirus B19, influenza, CMV and Epstein-Barr virus, according to a later analysis. While some public TCRs were present in many individuals, most TCR sequences turned up only very rarely across donors. The authors suggested that the approach could potentially be generalized to other disease states and immunological phenotypes. According to a later genetic analysis, donors in an Asian-associated ancestry cluster had fewer N-insertions in productive TCRs than the roughly 670-donor mean. Correlated functional status among segregating V segments might reflect linkage disequilibrium, but an unknown experimental factor could not be ruled out. Only TCR beta chains were sequenced in this cohort, and the absence of alpha or paired-chain data limited detectable features. Strong co-occurrence of HLA alleles, especially DR and DQ, made assigning TCR associations to individual alleles difficult. A later analysis found that HLA-associated TCR beta chains were more clonally expanded and had lower generation probabilities than equally common non-associated chains. HLA typing was unavailable for some donors at each locus, so association tests used only the typed subset. The classifier was reported to diagnose cytomegalovirus status with high specificity and sensitivity in both the original cohort and the validation cohort. Some IMGT-functional V segments, including TRBV6-2 and TRBV6-3, could not be told apart with the 87-base-pair reads, so those segments were excluded. A cluster of highly shared sequence variants was judged likely to represent a technical artifact of the sequencing pipeline. CMV serostatus was the only immune exposure information available for the cohort. According to a later analysis, TCR association rates differed among HLA loci, with DRB1 alleles showing the most associated TCRs and HLA-C alleles showing the fewest. The earlier analysis of nearly 600 of the donors excluded over 15 rarely observed V segments, including chromosome 9 orphons, because counts were too low. The presence/absence analyses assumed that sequencing depth was roughly uniform across donors, and that assumption may not be true. In an earlier analysis of roughly 500 of the donors, most TCR beta V segments appeared in productive rearrangements about 87% or about 30% of the time, broadly matching IMGT annotations.

The cohort consisted of 600 or so healthy bone marrow donors. At the time of sampling, all cohort members were nominally healthy, though unrecorded immune exposures were likely present. The donor was CMV seronegative and belonged to the group of several hundred seronegative cohort members. Every donor gave a peripheral blood sample, and the peripheral blood mononuclear cells from that sample were used for TCR beta sequencing. The Qiagen DNeasy Blood Extraction Kit was used to extract genomic DNA from the blood cell samples. Library construction relied on the immunoSEQ multiplex PCR assay. The multiplex PCR relied on a mix of 60 forward primers for TCR Vbeta segments and 13 reverse primers for TCR Jbeta segments. The CDR3 region of rearranged TCR beta genes was amplified from genomic DNA with a multiplex PCR assay. The amplified TCR beta libraries were sequenced on the Illumina HiSeq System as 87-base-pair reads. The original pipeline was this. A later analysis tallied tens of millions of unique TCR beta chains across the 666 repertoires, and approximately 9.9 million of those chains were shared by two or more donors. To remove PCR and sequencing errors, raw reads were error-corrected and collapsed into unique sequences using a nearest-neighbor algorithm that merged closely related sequences. V, D and J gene segments were assigned by aligning CDR3 sequences to IMGT reference sequences. For a sequence to be retained, at least a six-nucleotide match to both a V gene segment and a J gene segment was required. A rearrangement was called productive if the CDR3 had no stop codons and remained in frame with V and J, and every other rearrangement was called non-productive. Following IMGT convention, CDR3 was defined as the stretch from the second conserved V-encoded cysteine up to the conserved J-encoded phenylalanine. Sequences without an unambiguous match to a single V gene segment were excluded from the earlier analysis of over 500 of the donors. An earlier analysis of 500 to 600 of the donors classified V segments as functional when productive rearrangements were above 56.7% and as segregating when the standard deviation between donors was above 5%. A statistical classification framework was developed to diagnose cytomegalovirus status using the catalog of TCR beta chain sequences. V and J gene assignment, in a later analysis, came from comparing TCR nucleotide sequences with IMGT/GENE-DB human TR gene sequences. Using the TCRdist pipeline, a later analysis assigned CDR3 sequences along with most-parsimonious VDJ recombination scenarios. In a later analysis, each TCR beta chain was defined by its CDR3 amino acid sequence together with its V-gene family, and reads lacking a unique V-gene family were excluded. To address suspected cross-contamination and a sequencing artifact, a later analysis removed approximately 600 highly shared, low-generation-probability nucleotide sequences. A later analysis calculated a clonal expansion index for each public chain from normalized within-repertoire ranks of inferred template counts. A later analysis computed generation probabilities with a VDJ recombination model fitted to out-of-frame rearrangements, and checked the results against IGoR. A later analysis scored TCR-TCR, TCR-HLA and TCR-CMV co-occurrence with hypergeometric tests, applying a repertoire-size bias correction to TCR pairs. To estimate false discovery rates, a later analysis permuted the HLA or CMV assignments 20 times. In a later analysis, co-occurring TCRs were grouped using DBSCAN, with TCRdist sequence similarity added in when clustering inside HLA-allele-positive subsets. Repertoires with fewer than 30,000 or more than 120,000 public chains, plus five repertoires with anomalous nucleotide sharing, were excluded from co-occurrence clustering. TCRdb took this table from immuneACCESS and kept in-frame rearrangements with V and J called. Such tables lack part of the clones; where checked against another copy, unresolved V genes explain under half of the gap, and the rest is unexplained. V and J calls and clone size come straight from that table; D and trimming were deduced from the DNA. This sample lists over 100,000 clones; 55% to 65% were detected once. The top ten clonotypes cover 2% to 2.5% of the sample.

Sequencing was done on a sample of PBMCs. The origin of this receptor is a woman aged 25 to 45 in good health and CMV-seronegative. The chain links TRBV7-3 with TRBJ2-2; TRBD2 is a weak D gene call, 6 bases matching. CDR3 reads: CASSLNPGVNTGELFF. The DNA sequence is TGTGCCAGCAGCTTAAACCCGGGAGTTAATACCGGGGAGCTGTTTTTT.